A single sample gave rise to the 11 T cell receptor beta chains below, sequenced in a study of CD8+ T cells in alopecia areata. Treatment reported: oral pan-JAK inhibitor, 5-10 mg twice daily. Once RNA had been extracted, it was reverse transcribed into cDNA to act as the sequencing template. Generated by immunoSEQ multiplex PCR, the TCRdb table keeps only in-frame clones and is missing some. Of about 200,000 clones listed, about 60% are singletons. Sequencing was performed on CD4+ T cells sorted from blood, taken at week 4, from a patient treated with tofacitinib. Every receptor here comes from a human donor with alopecia areata.

This sequence joins TRBV5-1 and TRBJ1-6, with D possibly TRBD1 on 5 matching bases. V lost 5 bases to trimming and J lost 6 bases, with 15 bases between them. The CDR3 length is 15 residues. Looked up from germline, CDR1 is SGHRS and CDR2 is YFSETQ. CDR3 nucleotides: TGCGCCAGCAGACCGGGGCCCAACGTTAATTCACCCCTCCACTTT. It specifies CASRPGPNVNSPLHF. Full variable domain (remainder filled in from reference TRBV5-1 and TRBJ1-6): KAGVTQTPRYLIKTRGQQVTLSCSPISGHRSVSWYQQTPGQGLQFLFEYFSETQRNKGNFPGRFSGRQFSNSRSEMNVSTLELGDSALYLCASRPGPNVNSPLHFGNGTRLTVT.

V and J are TRBV14 and TRBJ2-5, with D unresolved. This CDR3 is built from 18 residues. Trimming stripped 0 bases from V and 6 bases from J, with 23 bases between. The V gene's germline CDR1 is SGHDN and CDR2 FVKESK. The DNA of the CDR3 is TGTGCCAGCAGCCAAGATGTCGGCCTACGTGAGTTGAAGAAGACCCAGTACTTC. The encoded protein is CASSQDVGLRELKKTQYF.

The chain employs TRBV5-4 and TRBJ1-1; D gene unclear. The CDR3 covers 13 residues. V was shortened by 5 bases and J by 5 bases, with 13 bases between the two germline ends. Looked up from germline, CDR1 is SGHNT and CDR2 is YYREEE (reference sequence). CDR3 sequence reads: CASRYEGRTEAFF. The CDR3 nucleotides are TGTGCCAGCAGATATGAAGGGAGAACTGAAGCTTTCTTT. The full variable domain, with the rest looked up from reference TRBV5-4 and TRBJ1-1, is ETGVTQSPTHLIKTRGQQVTLRCSSQSGHNTVSWYQQALGQGPQFIFQYYREEENGRGNFPPRFSGLQFPNYSSELNVNALELDDSALYLCASRYEGRTEAFFGQGTRLTVV.

The chain has TRBV7-2 and TRBJ1-2, with a possible D match to TRBD1 (5 bases). V was cut by 1 base and J by 6 bases, with 12 bases left in between. CDR1 SGHTA and CDR2 FQGNSA come from the germline V gene. The length of the CDR3 is 14 residues. Here the CDR3 reads CASSLGLGTDGYTF. The CDR3 region has the DNA TGTGCCAGCAGCTTAGGCTTGGGGACTGATGGCTACACCTTC. Using reference TRBV7-2 and TRBJ1-2 for the parts outside the CDR3, the full variable domain is GAGVSQSPSNKVTEKGKDVELRCDPISGHTALYWYRQSLGQGLEFLIYFQGNSAPDKSGLPSDRFSAERTGGSVSTLTIQRTQQEDSAVYLCASSLGLGTDGYTFGSGTRLTVV.

The chain recombines TRBV30 with TRBJ1-5; no reliable D call. Germline lookup yields CDR1 GTSNPN and CDR2 SVGIG (reference sequence). Trimming took 0 bases from V and 1 from J, leaving 10 bases between them. The CDR3 length is 15 residues. The CDR3 reads CAWSVQAVSNQPQHF. CDR3 DNA: TGTGCCTGGAGTGTACAAGCGGTGAGCAATCAGCCCCAGCATTTT.

J is TRBJ1-1 and V is TRBV20-1, with no clear D. The CDR3 covers 10 residues. CDR1 DFQATT and CDR2 SNEGSKA come from the germline V gene (reference sequence). DNA for the CDR3: TGCACCATGGGAGGCACTGAAGCTTTCTTT. Its protein is CTMGGTEAFF.

The chain uses TRBV20-1 and TRBJ2-2; D call uncertain. The CDR3 has 11 amino acids. Germline V lookup: CDR1 DFQATT, CDR2 SNEGSKA (reference sequence). Trimming left V 3 bases short and J 6 bases short, with 5 bases between. CDR3 nucleotide sequence: TGCAGTGCTAGTGTCGCCGGGGAGCTGTTTTTT. This sequence encodes CSASVAGELFF.

This clone was observed a handful of times. This rearrangement joins TRBV7-9 to TRBJ2-1; 10 bases are a match to TRBD2. Unmatched junction bases numbered 2, after V lost 2 bases and J lost 4 bases. This CDR3 has 15 amino acids. Germline V gene data show CDR1 as SEHNR and CDR2 as FQNEAQ (reference sequence). CDR3 coding DNA: TGTGCCAGCAGCTTAACTAGCGGGGATTACAATGAGCAGTTCTTC. This codes for CASSLTSGDYNEQFF.

To note about this clone: An end of the junction differs from the germline gene, which may be a read error. J is TRBJ2-1 and V is TRBV25-1, with D perhaps being TRBD1 or TRBD2 (5 bases each). The CDR3 extends over 12 amino acids. Germline V gene lookup returns CDR1 MGHDK and CDR2 SYGVNS. CDR3 protein: CASSDPGTEQVF. CDR3 DNA: TGTGCCAGCAGTGACCCCGGGACGGAACAAGTCTTC.

The chain carries TRBV9 and TRBJ1-4; tentatively, D is TRBD1 (6 bases). This CDR3 is built from 17 residues. The germline V gene has CDR1 SGDLS and CDR2 YYNGEE. Between the trimmed V and J ends, which lost 0 bases and 6 bases, there was a span of 18 bases. CDR3 nucleotides: TGTGCCAGCAGCGTAGCTGGGGGCGGCCAAGGCGATGAAAAACTGTTTTTT. Translated, it gives CASSVAGGGQGDEKLFF.

This rearrangement joins TRBV5-4 to TRBJ2-2, with D unresolved. The CDR3 length is 15 residues. With 9 bases removed from V and 3 bases from J, the gap between germline ends came to 18 bases. In germline, CDR1 is SGHNT, CDR2 YYREEE (reference sequence). In DNA, the CDR3 is TGTGCCATTACAGTCCCCACCTGGGACACCGGGGAGCTGTTTTTT. This translates into CAITVPTWDTGELFF. The full variable domain, rest sourced from reference TRBV5-4 and TRBJ2-2, is ETGVTQSPTHLIKTRGQQVTLRCSSQSGHNTVSWYQQALGQGPQFIFQYYREEENGRGNFPPRFSGLQFPNYSSELNVNALELDDSALYLCAITVPTWDTGELFFGEGSRLTVL.